This TCR beta chain originates from a study of response to subunit inactivated influenza vaccine. In its sample, this clonotype was seen once. Its antigen remains unknown. Notes on the study in general: With each seasonal influenza vaccination, the authors suggested, few new T cells are recruited.

TCRdb processed the RT-PCR reads anew with MiXCR; each CDR3 protein has one entry. The sample has roughly 760,000 distinct CDR3 sequences; around 20% are singletons. There are 13 residues in the CDR3. The V gene's germline CDR1 is SGHRS and CDR2 YFSETQ. V dropped 5 bases and J dropped 7 bases, with 16 bases sitting between them. The chain couples TRBV5-1 to TRBJ2-7; D is possibly TRBD2 (6 bases). The clonotype was recovered from a man aged 45-60 years who received an inactivated influenza vaccine. This specimen was PBMCs from blood, taken around 5 days after vaccination. The CDR3, as DNA: TGCGCCAGCAGGACCAGGAGCGCGGGGGAGCAGTACTTC. It yields the protein CASRTRSAGEQYF.